The 3 T cell receptor beta chains given below trace back to one sample, sequenced in a study of T cell repertoires in cytomegalovirus infection. A single record per CDR3 protein comes from TCRdb applying MiXCR to the reads. The data contain hundreds of thousands of distinct CDR3 sequences, 20% to 30% of them seen just once; the ten biggest clones take up under 8.5%. Specimen: CD8+ T cells from PBMCs. These receptors were obtained from a human donor in good health (CMV status not recorded). Some clones in this sample may be carry-over from other donors' samples.

The V and J genes are TRBV28 and TRBJ1-1, with TRBD1 identical over 7 bases. Germline lookup yields CDR1 MDHEN and CDR2 SYDVKM. J was trimmed by 3 bases and V by 4 bases; bases with no gene match: 8. The CDR3 totals 15 residues. CDR3 sequence reads: CASSSNRGRHTEAFF. CDR3 in DNA: TGTGCCAGCAGTTCAAACAGGGGTAGGCACACTGAAGCTTTCTTT.

Concerning this clonotype: Lacking the conserved final phenylalanine or tryptophan, this CDR3 likely reflects a read error. The CDR3 loop is CASSLGGQSGLGYTL. Written as DNA, the CDR3 is TGTGCCAGCAGTTTAGGGGGACAGTCGGGGCTTGGCTACACCTTA. The V gene is TRBV12-3 or TRBV12-4, the J gene TRBJ1-2; TRBD1 matches at 7 bases. The CDR3 is made up of 15 amino acids. J gave up 7 bases and V 1 base, and 9 bases lay outside the gene matches.

The chain recombines TRBV20-1 with TRBJ2-3; the match to TRBD2 covers 11 bases. The length of the CDR3 is 18 residues. Germline V gives CDR1 DFQATT, CDR2 SNEGSKA (reference sequence). J gave up 2 bases and V 0 bases, and 10 bases lay outside the gene matches. The CDR3 reads CSARDLWLAGGHTDTQYF. The DNA for the CDR3 is TGCAGTGCTAGAGATCTGTGGCTAGCGGGGGGCCACACAGATACGCAGTATTTT.